This is a list of T cell receptor beta chains from one sample in a study of shared clonotypes between healthy human individuals. Assay used: immunoSEQ multiplex PCR; TCRdb lists only in-frame clones, some missing. The sample contains about 2.2 million clones, roughly 93% of which appear only once. The sequencing input was naive CD8+ T cells from PBMCs. Every receptor here comes from a man younger than 35 in good health. Some clones in this sample may be carry-over from other donors' samples. The CDR3 runs from the conserved cysteine through the conserved F or W. D genes are given only for firm matches. Size tells how often a clone was seen (once, few, many) or the class of an expanded clone, and some rows leave it out.

v_call	j_call	d_call	clone_size	cdr3_nt	cdr3_aa
TRBV27	TRBJ2-7	TRBD2	NA	TGTGCCAGCAGTCCCCGCGGAGCGGGAGGGCCGGTCGAGCAGTACTTC	CASSPRGAGGPVEQYF
TRBV12-5	TRBJ2-7	TRBD1	once	TGTGCTAGTGGTTTCGACAGGGGATACGAGCAGTACTTC	CASGFDRGYEQYF
TRBV9	TRBJ2-7	TRBD1	NA	TGTGCCAGCAGCGTCTCGGGACAGCCCTACGAGCAGTACTTC	CASSVSGQPYEQYF
TRBV4-1	TRBJ2-7	NA	once	TGCGCCAGCAGCCAAGAATCGCCCAGCGCCTACGAGCAGTACTTC	CASSQESPSAYEQYF
TRBV6-5	TRBJ2-2	TRBD1	NA	TGTGCCAGCAGCCCGACAGGGGATGCCACCGGGGAGCTGTTTTTT	CASSPTGDATGELFF
TRBV5-6	TRBJ1-2	TRBD1	few	TGTGCCAGCAGCCTGATCCGACAGGGCAACTATGGCTACACCTTC	CASSLIRQGNYGYTF
TRBV6-4	TRBJ1-3	NA	NA	TGTGCCAGCAGTGACTCTGACGGGAGCTCTGGAAACACCATATATTTT	CASSDSDGSSGNTIYF
TRBV9	TRBJ2-3	NA	NA	TGTGCCAGCAGCGTATTGTCAGGGTTTCGTGCAGATACGCAGTATTTT	CASSVLSGFRADTQYF
TRBV29-1	TRBJ1-1	NA	NA	TGCAGCGTTGAAGATCGAGGGCAGGGTAAGACTGAAGCTTTCTTT	CSVEDRGQGKTEAFF
TRBV27	TRBJ2-1	NA	NA	TGTGCCAGCAGTTTATCGATCGCTAATGAGCAGTTCTTC	CASSLSIANEQFF
TRBV6-6	TRBJ2-3	NA	NA	TGTGCCAGCAGTTACGACTTCACAGATACGCAGTATTTT	CASSYDFTDTQYF
TRBV6-6	TRBJ2-7	TRBD2	NA	TGTGCCAGCAGTGGACTAGCTAGCGAGCAGTACTTC	CASSGLASEQYF
TRBV15	TRBJ2-7	NA	NA	TGTGCCACCAGCAGAGAGTCGGGATACGAGCAGTACTTC	CATSRESGYEQYF
TRBV10-3	TRBJ2-1	NA	once	TGTGCCATCAGTGAAGGGGGGCGTTACAATGAGCAGTTCTTC	CAISEGGRYNEQFF
TRBV7-7	TRBJ2-5	TRBD2	NA	TGTGCCAGCAGCTTAGGCCTAAGCGGGAGCGAAGATGAGACCCAGTACTTC	CASSLGLSGSEDETQYF
TRBV27	TRBJ2-3	NA	NA	TGTGCCTTCAAAACCGGGGATACCACAGATACGCAGTATTTT	CAFKTGDTTDTQYF
TRBV4-2	TRBJ2-7	NA	NA	TGTGCCAGCAGCCAGGTGGCGGGACCGACCTACGAGCAGTACTTC	CASSQVAGPTYEQYF
TRBV7-9	TRBJ1-5	NA	NA	TGTGCCAGCAGCTTAGCGTTCCGGGGGCCCCAGCATTTT	CASSLAFRGPQHF
TRBV11-2	TRBJ2-7	TRBD2	NA	TGTGCCAGCACCGTTGGGAGTCTAGCGGGTATCGACGAGCAGTACTTC	CASTVGSLAGIDEQYF
TRBV5-1	TRBJ2-1	NA	NA	TGCGCCAGCAGACTACTTGGGGACACTGGTTACAATGAGCAGTTCTTC	CASRLLGDTGYNEQFF
TRBV19	TRBJ2-7	TRBD2	NA	TGTGCCAGTACGAAGACTGCTAGCGGGAGAGGCGAGCAGTACTTC	CASTKTASGRGEQYF
TRBV28	TRBJ1-1	NA	NA	TGTGCCAGCAATGGCCTCTGGGTCACTGAAGCTTTCTTT	CASNGLWVTEAFF
TRBV7-2	TRBJ2-3	NA	NA	TGTGCCAGCAGCCTCCGTACAGATACGCAGTATTTT	CASSLRTDTQYF
TRBV15	TRBJ1-4	NA	NA	TGTGCCGCGAGGGCCCGGATGGATGAAAAACTGTTTTTT	CAARARMDEKLFF
TRBV15	TRBJ2-7	TRBD2	once	TGTGCCACCAGCAGAGAGCGGGAGCTAACCTACGAGCAGTACTTC	CATSRERELTYEQYF
TRBV7-9	TRBJ2-7	NA	NA	TGTGCCAGCAGCAGACCTAGACAGGGAGGGACCTACGAGCAGTACTTC	CASSRPRQGGTYEQYF
TRBV7-9	TRBJ1-3	TRBD1	NA	TGTGCCAGCATCCTAGAAAGATTGGGGACAGCTGGAAACACCATATATTTT	CASILERLGTAGNTIYF
TRBV27	TRBJ1-2	TRBD1	NA	TGTGCCAGCAGTTTATACCAGGGGGTTGATGGCTACACCTTC	CASSLYQGVDGYTF
TRBV19	TRBJ2-1	NA	NA	TGTGCCAGTACCTTAGCAGGCGGGCTTGTCAATGAGCAGTTCTTC	CASTLAGGLVNEQFF
TRBV30	TRBJ1-5	TRBD1	few	TGTGCCTGGAGTGTTGAGGCAGGGGGTAATCAGCCCCAGCATTTT	CAWSVEAGGNQPQHF
TRBV19	TRBJ2-1	TRBD2	NA	TGTGCCAGTAGTATTAAAGTGGTGCCAGCTCGCGGGAGCTCATGGTACAATGAGCAGTTCTTC	CASSIKVVPARGSSWYNEQFF
TRBV7-9	TRBJ2-6	NA	NA	TGTGCCAGCAGCGGGACGCTAAACGTCCTGACTTTC	CASSGTLNVLTF
TRBV27	TRBJ1-2	TRBD1	NA	TGTGCCAGCAGTTTGGTAGGGGGCGCGTTTGGCTACACCTTC	CASSLVGGAFGYTF
TRBV7-2	TRBJ2-3	NA	NA	TGTGCCAGCAGCTTAGATGCTGAGCATCTCGCAGATACGCAGTATTTT	CASSLDAEHLADTQYF
TRBV28	TRBJ2-1	NA	NA	TGTGCCAGCAGTTTACTAGCGAAGAGCTCCTACAATGAGCAGTTCTTC	CASSLLAKSSYNEQFF
TRBV29-1	TRBJ2-2	NA	NA	TGCAGCGTTTTCAGGGATACCGGGGAGCTGTTTTTT	CSVFRDTGELFF
TRBV11-2	TRBJ2-7	NA	NA	TGTGCCAGCAGCTTCTTGTACGAGCAGTACTTC	CASSFLYEQYF
TRBV10-3	TRBJ2-1	TRBD1	NA	TGTGCCATCAGTGAGTCGATTGGCAGGGGGCCCTACAATGAGCAGTTCTTC	CAISESIGRGPYNEQFF
TRBV29-1	TRBJ1-1	NA	NA	TGCAGCGTGCCAAGACGGTGGAACACTGAAGCTTTCTTT	CSVPRRWNTEAFF
TRBV7-9	TRBJ2-1	NA	NA	TGTGCCAACAGCTTTATGGGGAATGAGCAGTTCTTC	CANSFMGNEQFF
TRBV27	TRBJ2-7	NA	NA	TGTGCCAGCAGAACACCTTACGAGCAGTACTTC	CASRTPYEQYF
TRBV5-6	TRBJ2-1	NA	NA	TGTGCCAGCAGCGTGGGAGTTTCCAATGAGCAGTTCTTC	CASSVGVSNEQFF
TRBV7-2	TRBJ2-2	NA	NA	TGTGCCAGCAGCTTAGTTGCAGGGGAAGGCACCGGGGAGCTGTTTTTT	CASSLVAGEGTGELFF
TRBV4-1	TRBJ1-1	NA	NA	TGCGCCAGCAGCCAAATTGAGGGGGTCACTGAAGCTTTCTTT	CASSQIEGVTEAFF
TRBV7-9	TRBJ1-2	NA	NA	TGTGCCAGCAGCTTAGCGATGGGCCGGGGCTATGGCTACACCTTC	CASSLAMGRGYGYTF
TRBV28	TRBJ2-3	NA	NA	TGTGCCAGCAGCACGTCTTTCAAGGGTCTGAGCACAGATACGCAGTATTTT	CASSTSFKGLSTDTQYF
TRBV4-2	TRBJ2-7	TRBD2	NA	TGTGCCAGCAGCCAAGACGATTTGGGACTAAGCTACGAGCAGTACTTC	CASSQDDLGLSYEQYF